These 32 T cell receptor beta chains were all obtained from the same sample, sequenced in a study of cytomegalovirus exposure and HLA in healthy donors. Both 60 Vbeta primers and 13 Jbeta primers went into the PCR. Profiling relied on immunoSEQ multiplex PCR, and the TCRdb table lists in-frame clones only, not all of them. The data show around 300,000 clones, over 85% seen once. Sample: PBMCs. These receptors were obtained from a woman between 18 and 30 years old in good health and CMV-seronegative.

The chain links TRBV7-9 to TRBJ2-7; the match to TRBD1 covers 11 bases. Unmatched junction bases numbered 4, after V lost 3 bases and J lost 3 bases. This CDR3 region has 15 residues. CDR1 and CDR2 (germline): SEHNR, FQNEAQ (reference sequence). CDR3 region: CASSFPGQGDYEQYF. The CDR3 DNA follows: TGTGCCAGCAGCTTCCCGGGACAGGGGGACTACGAGCAGTACTTC.

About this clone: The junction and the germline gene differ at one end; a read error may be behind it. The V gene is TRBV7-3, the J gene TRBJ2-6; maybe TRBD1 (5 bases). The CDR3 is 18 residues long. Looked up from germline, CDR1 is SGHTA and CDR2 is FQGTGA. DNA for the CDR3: TGTGCCAGCAGCTTAACGGGGCAGGGTATCTCTGGGGCCAACGCCCTGACTTTC. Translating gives CASSLTGQGISGANALTF.

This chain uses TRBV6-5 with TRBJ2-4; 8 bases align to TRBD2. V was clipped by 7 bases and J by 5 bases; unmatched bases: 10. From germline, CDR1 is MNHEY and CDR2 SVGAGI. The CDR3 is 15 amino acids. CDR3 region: CASTTPAGGQNIQYF. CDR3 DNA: TGTGCCAGCACCACCCCGGCGGGGGGCCAAAACATTCAGTACTTC.

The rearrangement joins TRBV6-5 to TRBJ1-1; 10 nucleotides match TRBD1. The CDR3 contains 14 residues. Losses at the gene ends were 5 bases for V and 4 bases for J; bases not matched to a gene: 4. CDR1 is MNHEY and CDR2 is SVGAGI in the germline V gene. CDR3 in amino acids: CASSGTGVGTEAFF. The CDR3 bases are TGTGCCAGCAGTGGGACAGGGGTCGGCACTGAAGCTTTCTTT.

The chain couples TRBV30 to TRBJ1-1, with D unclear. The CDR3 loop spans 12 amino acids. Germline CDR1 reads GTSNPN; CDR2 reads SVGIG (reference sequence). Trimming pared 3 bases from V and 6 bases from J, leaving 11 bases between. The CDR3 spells CAWSPYRAEAFF. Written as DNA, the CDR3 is TGTGCCTGGAGCCCATACCGGGCTGAAGCTTTCTTT. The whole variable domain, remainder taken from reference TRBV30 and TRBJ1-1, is SQTIHQWPATLVQPVGSPLSLECTVEGTSNPNLYWYRQAAGRGLQLLFYSVGIGQISSEVPQNLSASRPQDRQFILSSKKLLLSDSGFYLCAWSPYRAEAFFGQGTRLTVV.

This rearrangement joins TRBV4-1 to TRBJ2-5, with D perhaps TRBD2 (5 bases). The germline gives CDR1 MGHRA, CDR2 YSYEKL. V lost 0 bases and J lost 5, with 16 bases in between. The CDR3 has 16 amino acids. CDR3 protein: CASSQDEGYPGETQYF. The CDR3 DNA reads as TGCGCCAGCAGCCAAGATGAGGGCTACCCCGGGGAGACCCAGTACTTC.

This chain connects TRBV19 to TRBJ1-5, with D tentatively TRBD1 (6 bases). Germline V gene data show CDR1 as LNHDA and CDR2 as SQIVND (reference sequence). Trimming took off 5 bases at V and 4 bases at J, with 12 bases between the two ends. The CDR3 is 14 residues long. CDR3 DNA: TGTGCCAGTAGTGGAAGGACAGCTAATCAGCCCCAGCATTTT. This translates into CASSGRTANQPQHF.

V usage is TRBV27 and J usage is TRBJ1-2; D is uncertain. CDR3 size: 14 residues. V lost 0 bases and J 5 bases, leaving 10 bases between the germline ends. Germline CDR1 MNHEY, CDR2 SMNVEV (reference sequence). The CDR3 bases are TGTGCCAGCAGTTTATCGGTACTCATATATGGCTACACCTTC. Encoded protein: CASSLSVLIYGYTF.

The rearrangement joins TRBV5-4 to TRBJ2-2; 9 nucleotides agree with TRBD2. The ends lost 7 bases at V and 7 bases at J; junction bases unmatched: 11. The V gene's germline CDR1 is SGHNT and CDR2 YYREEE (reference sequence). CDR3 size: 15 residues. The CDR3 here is CASFRRGGAIGELFF. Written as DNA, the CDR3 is TGTGCCAGCTTCAGGCGCGGGGGGGCTATCGGGGAGCTGTTTTTT.

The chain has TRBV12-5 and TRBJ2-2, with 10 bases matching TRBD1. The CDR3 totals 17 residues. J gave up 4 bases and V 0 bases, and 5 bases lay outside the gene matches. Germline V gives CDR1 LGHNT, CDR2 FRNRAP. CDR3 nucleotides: TGTGCTAGTGGTTTGGTAGCCAGGACAGGGGGCACCGGGGAGCTGTTTTTT. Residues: CASGLVARTGGTGELFF.

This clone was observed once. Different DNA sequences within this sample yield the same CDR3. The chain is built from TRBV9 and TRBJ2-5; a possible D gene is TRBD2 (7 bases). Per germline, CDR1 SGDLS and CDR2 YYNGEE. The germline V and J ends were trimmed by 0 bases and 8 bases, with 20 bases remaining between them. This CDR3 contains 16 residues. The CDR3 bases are TGTGCCAGCAGCGTAGGTGGGGGGGCCCTTTTGGAAACCCAGTACTTC. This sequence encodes CASSVGGGALLETQYF.

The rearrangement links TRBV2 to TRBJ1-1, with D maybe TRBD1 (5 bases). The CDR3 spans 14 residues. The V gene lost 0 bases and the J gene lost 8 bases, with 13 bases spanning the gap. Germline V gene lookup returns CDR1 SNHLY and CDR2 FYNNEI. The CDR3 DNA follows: TGTGCCAGCAGTGAAGCAGACGGGGGTCTCGAAGCTTTCTTT. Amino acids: CASSEADGGLEAFF.

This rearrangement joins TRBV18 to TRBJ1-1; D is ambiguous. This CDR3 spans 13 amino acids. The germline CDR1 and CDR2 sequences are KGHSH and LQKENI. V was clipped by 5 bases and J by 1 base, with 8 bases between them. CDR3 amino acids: CASSIARNTEAFF. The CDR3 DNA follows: TGTGCCAGCTCAATCGCGAGGAACACTGAAGCTTTCTTT.

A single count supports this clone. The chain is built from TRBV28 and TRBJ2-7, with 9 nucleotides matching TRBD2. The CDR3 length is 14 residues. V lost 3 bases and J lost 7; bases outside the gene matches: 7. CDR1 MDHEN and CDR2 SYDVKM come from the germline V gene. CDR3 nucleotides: TGTGCCAGCAGTTTGGGCGGGGGGGCCGGAGAGCAGTACTTC. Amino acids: CASSLGGGAGEQYF.

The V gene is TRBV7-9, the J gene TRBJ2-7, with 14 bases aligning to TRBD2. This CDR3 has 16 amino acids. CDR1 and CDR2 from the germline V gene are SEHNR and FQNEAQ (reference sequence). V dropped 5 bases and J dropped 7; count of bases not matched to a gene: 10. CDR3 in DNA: TGTGCCAGCAGCCCGACTAGCGGGGGGGATCTATGGGAGCAGTACTTC. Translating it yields CASSPTSGGDLWEQYF.

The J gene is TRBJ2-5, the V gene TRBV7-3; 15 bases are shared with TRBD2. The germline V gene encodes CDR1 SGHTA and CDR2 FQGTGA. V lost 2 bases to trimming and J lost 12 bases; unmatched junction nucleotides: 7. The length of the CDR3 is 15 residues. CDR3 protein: CASSLGPGLAGGKYF. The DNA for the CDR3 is TGTGCCAGCAGCTTAGGTCCGGGACTAGCGGGGGGAAAGTACTTC.

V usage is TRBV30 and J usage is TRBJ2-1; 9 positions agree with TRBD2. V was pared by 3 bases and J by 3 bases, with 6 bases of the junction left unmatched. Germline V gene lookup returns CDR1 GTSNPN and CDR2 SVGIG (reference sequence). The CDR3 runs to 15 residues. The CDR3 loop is CAWREAGGLYNEQFF. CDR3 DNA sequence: TGTGCCTGGAGGGAAGCGGGGGGCCTCTACAATGAGCAGTTCTTC.

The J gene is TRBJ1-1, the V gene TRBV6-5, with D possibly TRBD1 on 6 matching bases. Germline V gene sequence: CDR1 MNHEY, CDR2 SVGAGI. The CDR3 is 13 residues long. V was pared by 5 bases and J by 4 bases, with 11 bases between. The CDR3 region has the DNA TGTGCCAGCAGTGGACAGTGGTCCACTGAAGCTTTCTTT. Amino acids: CASSGQWSTEAFF.

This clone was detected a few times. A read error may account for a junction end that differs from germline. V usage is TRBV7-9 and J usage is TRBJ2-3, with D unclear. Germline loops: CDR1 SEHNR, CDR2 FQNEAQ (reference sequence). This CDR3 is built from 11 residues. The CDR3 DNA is TGTTCCAGCAGCTTAAGCCATACGCAGTATTTT. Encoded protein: CSSSLSHTQYF.

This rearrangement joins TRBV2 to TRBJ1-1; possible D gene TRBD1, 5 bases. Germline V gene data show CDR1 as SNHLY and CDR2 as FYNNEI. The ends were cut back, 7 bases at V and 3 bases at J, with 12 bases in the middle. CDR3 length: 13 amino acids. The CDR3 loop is CASIKGQYTEAFF. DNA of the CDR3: TGTGCCAGCATAAAGGGGCAGTACACTGAAGCTTTCTTT.

Here the CDR3 DNA reads TGTGCCAGCGGGGGCCCCACAGATACGCAGTATTTT. Encoded protein: CASGGPTDTQYF. The chain employs TRBV7-9 and TRBJ2-3, with D possibly TRBD1 on 6 matching bases. V was clipped by 8 bases and J by 2 bases, with 8 bases between them. Per the germline V gene, CDR1 is SEHNR and CDR2 is FQNEAQ (reference sequence). This CDR3 contains 12 residues.

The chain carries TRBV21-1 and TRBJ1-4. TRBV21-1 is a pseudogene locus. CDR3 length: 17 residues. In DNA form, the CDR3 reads TGTGCCAGCAGCATAAACTTTAGCGGACACTTCCAGGAAAAACTGTTTTTT. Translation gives CASSINFSGHFQEKLFF.

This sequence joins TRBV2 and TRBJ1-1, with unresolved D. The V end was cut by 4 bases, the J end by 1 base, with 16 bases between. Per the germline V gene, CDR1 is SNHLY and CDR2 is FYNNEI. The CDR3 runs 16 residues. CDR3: CASSGPGRVANTEAFF. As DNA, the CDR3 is TGTGCCAGCAGTGGCCCCGGGAGGGTTGCGAACACTGAAGCTTTCTTT.

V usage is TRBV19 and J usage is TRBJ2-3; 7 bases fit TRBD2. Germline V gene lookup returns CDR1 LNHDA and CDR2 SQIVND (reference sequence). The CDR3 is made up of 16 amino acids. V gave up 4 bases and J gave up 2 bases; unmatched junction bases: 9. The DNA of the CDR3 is TGTGCCAGTAGTAGAATGGTAAGCGGGGCCACAGATACGCAGTATTTT. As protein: CASSRMVSGATDTQYF.

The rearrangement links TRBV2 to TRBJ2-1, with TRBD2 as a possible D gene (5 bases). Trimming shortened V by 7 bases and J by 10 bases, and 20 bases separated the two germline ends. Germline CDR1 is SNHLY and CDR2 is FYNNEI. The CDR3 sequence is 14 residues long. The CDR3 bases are TGTGCCAGCACCCCGAAGCTGGACTCCCAGGAGCAGTTCTTC. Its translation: CASTPKLDSQEQFF.

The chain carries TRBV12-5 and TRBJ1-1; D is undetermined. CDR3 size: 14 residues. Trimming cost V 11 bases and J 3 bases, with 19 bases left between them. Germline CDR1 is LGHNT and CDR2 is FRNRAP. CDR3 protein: CAGGRGREDTEAFF. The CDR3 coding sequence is TGTGCTGGAGGACGAGGTAGAGAAGACACTGAAGCTTTCTTT.

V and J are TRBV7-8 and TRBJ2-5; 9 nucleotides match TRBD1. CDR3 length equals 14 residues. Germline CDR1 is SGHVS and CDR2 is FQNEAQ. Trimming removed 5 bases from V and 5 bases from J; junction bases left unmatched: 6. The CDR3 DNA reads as TGTGCCAGCAGCCCACAGGGGGCAGGGGAGACCCAGTACTTC. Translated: CASSPQGAGETQYF.

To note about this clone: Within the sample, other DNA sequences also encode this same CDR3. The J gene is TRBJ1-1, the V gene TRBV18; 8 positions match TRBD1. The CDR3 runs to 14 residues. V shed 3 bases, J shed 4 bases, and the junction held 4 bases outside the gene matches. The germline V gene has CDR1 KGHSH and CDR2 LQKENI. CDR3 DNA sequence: TGTGCCAGCTCACCCGGACAGGGTTTCACTGAAGCTTTCTTT. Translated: CASSPGQGFTEAFF.

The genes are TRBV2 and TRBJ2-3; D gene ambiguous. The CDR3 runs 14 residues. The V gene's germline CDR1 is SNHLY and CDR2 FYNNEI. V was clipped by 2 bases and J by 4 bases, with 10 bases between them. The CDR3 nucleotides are TGTGCCAGCAGTGAAAACTGGTTCCCAGATACGCAGTATTTT. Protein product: CASSENWFPDTQYF.

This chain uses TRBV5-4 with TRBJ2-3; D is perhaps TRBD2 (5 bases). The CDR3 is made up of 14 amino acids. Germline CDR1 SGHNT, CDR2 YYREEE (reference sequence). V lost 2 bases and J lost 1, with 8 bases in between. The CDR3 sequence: CASSLTRGTDTQYF. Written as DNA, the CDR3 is TGTGCCAGCAGCTTAACTAGGGGCACAGATACGCAGTATTTT.

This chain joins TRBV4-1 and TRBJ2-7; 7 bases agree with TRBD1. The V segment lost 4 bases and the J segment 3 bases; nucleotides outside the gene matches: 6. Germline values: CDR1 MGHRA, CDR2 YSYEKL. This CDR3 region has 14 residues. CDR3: CASSREGQDYEQYF. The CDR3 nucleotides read TGCGCCAGCAGCCGTGAAGGACAGGACTACGAGCAGTACTTC.

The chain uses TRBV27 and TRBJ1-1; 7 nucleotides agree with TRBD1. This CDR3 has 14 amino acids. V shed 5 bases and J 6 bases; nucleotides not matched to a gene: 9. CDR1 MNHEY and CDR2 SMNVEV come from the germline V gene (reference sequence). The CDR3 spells CASSPPTGFSEAFF. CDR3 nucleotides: TGTGCCAGCAGTCCACCGACAGGGTTTTCTGAAGCTTTCTTT.